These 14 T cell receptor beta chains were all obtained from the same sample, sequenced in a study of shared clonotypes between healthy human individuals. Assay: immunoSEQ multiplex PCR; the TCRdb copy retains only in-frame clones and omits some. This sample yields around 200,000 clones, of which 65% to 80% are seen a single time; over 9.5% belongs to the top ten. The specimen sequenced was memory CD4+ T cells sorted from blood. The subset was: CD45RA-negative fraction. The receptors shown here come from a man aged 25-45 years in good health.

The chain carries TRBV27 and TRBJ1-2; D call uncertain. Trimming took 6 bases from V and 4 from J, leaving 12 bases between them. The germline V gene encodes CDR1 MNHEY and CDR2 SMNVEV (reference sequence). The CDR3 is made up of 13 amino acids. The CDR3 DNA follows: TGTGCCAGCAGCACGAGGACGGGCTATGGCTACACCTTC. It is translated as CASSTRTGYGYTF.

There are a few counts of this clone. The CDR3 reads CASSLAGHGLGTYNEQFF. The CDR3 region has the DNA TGTGCCAGCAGCTTAGCGGGACACGGACTAGGAACCTACAATGAGCAGTTCTTC. This rearrangement joins TRBV11-2 to TRBJ2-1; perhaps TRBD2 as D (7 bases). Trimming took off 1 base at V and 2 bases at J, with 18 bases between the two ends. The V gene's germline CDR1 is SGHAT and CDR2 FQNNGV. The CDR3 extends over 18 amino acids.

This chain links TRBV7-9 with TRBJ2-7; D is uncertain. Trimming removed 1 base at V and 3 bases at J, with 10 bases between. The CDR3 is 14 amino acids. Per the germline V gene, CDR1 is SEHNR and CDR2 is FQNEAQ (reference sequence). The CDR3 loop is CASSLEGIRYEQYF. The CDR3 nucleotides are TGTGCCAGCAGCTTAGAAGGGATCCGCTACGAGCAGTACTTC.

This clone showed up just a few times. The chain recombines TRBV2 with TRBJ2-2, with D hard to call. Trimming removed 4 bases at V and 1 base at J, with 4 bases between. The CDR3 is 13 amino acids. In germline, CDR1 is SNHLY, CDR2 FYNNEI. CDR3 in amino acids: CASSVRNTGELFF. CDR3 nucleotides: TGTGCCAGCAGTGTGCGGAACACCGGGGAGCTGTTTTTT.

The CDR3 protein is CASSLIAMTDTGELFF. The CDR3 region has the DNA TGTGCCAGCAGCTTAATCGCGATGACGGACACCGGGGAGCTGTTTTTT. This chain links TRBV7-2 with TRBJ2-2; D is uncertain. The V and J ends lost 2 bases and 3 bases respectively, with 13 bases between them. The CDR3 spans 16 residues. Germline CDR1 reads SGHTA; CDR2 reads FQGNSA.

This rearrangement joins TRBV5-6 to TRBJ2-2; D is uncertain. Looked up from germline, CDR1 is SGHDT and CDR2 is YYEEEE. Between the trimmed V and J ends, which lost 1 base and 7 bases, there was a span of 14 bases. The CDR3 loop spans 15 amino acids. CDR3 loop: CASSLWGVRVGELFF. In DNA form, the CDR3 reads TGTGCCAGCAGCTTGTGGGGTGTTCGCGTCGGGGAGCTGTTTTTT. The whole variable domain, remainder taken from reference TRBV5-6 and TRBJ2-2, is DAGVTQSPTHLIKTRGQQVTLRCSPKSGHDTVSWYQQALGQGPQFIFQYYEEEERQRGNFPDRFSGHQFPNYSSELNVNALLLGDSALYLCASSLWGVRVGELFFGEGSRLTVL.

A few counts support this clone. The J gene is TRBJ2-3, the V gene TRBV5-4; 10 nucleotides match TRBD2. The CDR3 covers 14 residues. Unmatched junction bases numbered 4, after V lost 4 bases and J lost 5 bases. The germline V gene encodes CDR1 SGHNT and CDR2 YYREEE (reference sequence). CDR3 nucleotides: TGTGCCAGCAGCCATCTAGCGGGAGAAGATACGCAGTATTTT. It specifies CASSHLAGEDTQYF.

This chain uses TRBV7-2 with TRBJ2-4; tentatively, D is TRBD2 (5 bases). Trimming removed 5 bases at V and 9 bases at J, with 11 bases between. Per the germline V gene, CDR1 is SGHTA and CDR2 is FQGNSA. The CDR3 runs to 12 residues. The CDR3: CASSRDSGIQYF. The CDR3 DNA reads TGTGCCAGCAGCCGGGATTCGGGCATTCAGTACTTC.

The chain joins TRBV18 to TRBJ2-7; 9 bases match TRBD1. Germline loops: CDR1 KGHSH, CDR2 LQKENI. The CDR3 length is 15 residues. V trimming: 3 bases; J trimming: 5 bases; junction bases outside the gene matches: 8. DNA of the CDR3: TGTGCCAGCTCACCTTGGGACAGGGTCCTCAACGAGCAGTACTTC. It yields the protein CASSPWDRVLNEQYF.

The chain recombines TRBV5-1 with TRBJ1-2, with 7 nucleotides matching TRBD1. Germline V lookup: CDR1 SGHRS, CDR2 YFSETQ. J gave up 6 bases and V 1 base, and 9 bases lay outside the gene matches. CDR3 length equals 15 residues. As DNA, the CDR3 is TGCGCCAGCAGCTTGACTTCGGCAGGGGGAAATGGCTACACCTTC. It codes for CASSLTSAGGNGYTF.

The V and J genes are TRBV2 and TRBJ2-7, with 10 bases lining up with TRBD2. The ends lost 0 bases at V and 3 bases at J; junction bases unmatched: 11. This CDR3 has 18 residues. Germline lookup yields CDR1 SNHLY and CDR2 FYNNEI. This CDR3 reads CASSEAHRLAGTLYEQYF. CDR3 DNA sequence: TGTGCCAGCAGTGAAGCGCACCGACTAGCGGGCACTCTCTACGAGCAGTACTTC. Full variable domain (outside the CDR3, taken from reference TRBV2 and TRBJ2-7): EPEVTQTPSHQVTQMGQEVILRCVPISNHLYFYWYRQILGQKVEFLVSFYNNEISEKSEIFDDQFSVERPDGSNFTLKIRSTKLEDSAMYFCASSEAHRLAGTLYEQYFGPGTRLTVT.

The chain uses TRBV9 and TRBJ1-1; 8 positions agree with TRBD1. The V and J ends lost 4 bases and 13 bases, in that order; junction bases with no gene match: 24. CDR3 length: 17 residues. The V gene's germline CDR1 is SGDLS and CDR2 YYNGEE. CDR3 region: CASSRGTGTGLSSELFF. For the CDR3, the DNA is TGTGCCAGCAGCCGAGGAACCGGGACAGGTCTTTCGTCGGAGCTTTTCTTT.

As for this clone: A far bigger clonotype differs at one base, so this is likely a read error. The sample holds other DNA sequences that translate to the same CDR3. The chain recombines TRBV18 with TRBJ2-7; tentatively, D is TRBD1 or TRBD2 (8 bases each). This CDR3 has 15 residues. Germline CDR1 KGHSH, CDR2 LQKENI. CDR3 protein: CASSPISGTGHEQYF. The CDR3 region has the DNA TGTGCCAGTTCACCCATTAGCGGGACAGGCCACGAGCAGTACTTC.

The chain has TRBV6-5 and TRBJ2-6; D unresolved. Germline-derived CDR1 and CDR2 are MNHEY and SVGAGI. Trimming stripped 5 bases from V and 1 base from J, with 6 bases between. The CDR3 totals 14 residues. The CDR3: CASSHTSGANVLTF. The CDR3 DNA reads TGTGCCAGCAGTCATACGTCTGGGGCCAACGTCCTGACTTTC.